This TCR beta chain is from a study of T-cell reconstitution after alpha-beta-depleted transplantation in children. Using unique molecular identifiers, the investigators prepared the TCRbeta library. TCRdb re-called the PCR reads through MiXCR, storing one row per CDR3 protein. The sample carries 700,000 or so distinct CDR3 sequences, under 15% recorded once. Comment on this clonotype: Its antigen is not identified.

Germline CDR1 reads LGHNA; CDR2 reads YNFKEQ. This CDR3 is built from 14 residues. Trimming removed 1 base from V and 9 bases from J; junction bases left unmatched: 5. Study-level results: Reportedly, roughly two months post-transplant, alpha-beta T cells arose from several hundred expanded graft clones.

The chain combines TRBV4-2 with TRBJ2-1; 8 nucleotides align to TRBD2. This receptor was taken from a girl aged 2 to 10 with congenital amegakaryocytic thrombocytopenia, due to receive a stem cell transplant. Here the sequenced sample was PBMCs, taken before TCRalphabeta/CD19-depleted stem cell transplant. The CDR3 DNA reads as TGTGCCAGCAGCCAAGTCTCACTAGCGGTTGAGCAGTTCTTC. Its translation: CASSQVSLAVEQFF.